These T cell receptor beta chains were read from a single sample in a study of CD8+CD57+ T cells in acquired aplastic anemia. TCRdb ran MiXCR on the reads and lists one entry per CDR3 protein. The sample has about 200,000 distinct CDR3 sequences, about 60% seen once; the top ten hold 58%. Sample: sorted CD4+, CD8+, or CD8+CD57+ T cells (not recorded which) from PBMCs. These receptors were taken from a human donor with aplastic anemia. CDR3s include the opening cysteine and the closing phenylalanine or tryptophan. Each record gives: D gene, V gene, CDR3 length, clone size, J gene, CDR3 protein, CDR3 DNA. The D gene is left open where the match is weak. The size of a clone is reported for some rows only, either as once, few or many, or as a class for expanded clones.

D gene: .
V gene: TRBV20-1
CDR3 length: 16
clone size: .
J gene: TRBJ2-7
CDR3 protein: CSARGPTGTNLYEQYF
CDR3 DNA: TGCAGTGCTAGAGGTCCCACAGGCACGAACCTCTACGAGCAGTACTTC

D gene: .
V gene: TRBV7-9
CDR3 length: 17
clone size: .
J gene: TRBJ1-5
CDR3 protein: CASSFAVGAGGNQPQHF
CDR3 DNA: TGTGCCAGCAGCTTCGCCGTCGGGGCAGGTGGCAATCAGCCCCAGCATTTT

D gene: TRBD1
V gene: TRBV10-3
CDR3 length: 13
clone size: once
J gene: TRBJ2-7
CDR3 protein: CDIRTGDSDEQYF
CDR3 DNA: TGTGACATCAGGACAGGGGACTCGGACGAGCAGTACTTC

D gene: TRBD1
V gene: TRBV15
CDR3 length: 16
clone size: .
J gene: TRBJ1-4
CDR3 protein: CATSRGTGGDNEKLFF
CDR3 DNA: TGTGCCACCAGCAGAGGGACAGGGGGGGACAATGAAAAACTGTTTTTT

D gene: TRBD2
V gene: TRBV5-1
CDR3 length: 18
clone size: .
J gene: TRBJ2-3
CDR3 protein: CASSPWTSGGPSTDTQYF
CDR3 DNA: TGCGCCAGCAGCCCATGGACTAGCGGGGGTCCAAGCACAGATACGCAGTATTTT

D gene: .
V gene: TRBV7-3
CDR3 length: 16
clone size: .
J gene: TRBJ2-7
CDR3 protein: CASSPYIVDKNGEQYF
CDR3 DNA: TGTGCCAGCAGCCCGTATATCGTGGACAAAAACGGCGAGCAGTACTTC

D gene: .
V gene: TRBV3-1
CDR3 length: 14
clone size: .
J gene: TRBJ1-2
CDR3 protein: CASSQGAAYYGYTF
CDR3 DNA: TGTGCCAGCAGCCAGGGGGCAGCTTACTATGGCTACACCTTC

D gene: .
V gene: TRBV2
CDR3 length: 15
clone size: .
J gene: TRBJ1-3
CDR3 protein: CASSPAGTKGNTIYF
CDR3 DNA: TGTGCCAGCAGCCCGGCGGGGACAAAAGGAAACACCATATATTTT

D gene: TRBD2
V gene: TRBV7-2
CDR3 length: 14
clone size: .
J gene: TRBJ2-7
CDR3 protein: CASSSGTSRHEQYF
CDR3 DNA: TGTGCCAGCAGCTCCGGGACTAGCCGCCACGAGCAGTACTTC

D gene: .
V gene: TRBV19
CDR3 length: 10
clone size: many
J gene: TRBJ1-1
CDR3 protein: CASGVTEAFF
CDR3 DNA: TGTGCCAGTGGGGTAACTGAAGCTTTCTTT

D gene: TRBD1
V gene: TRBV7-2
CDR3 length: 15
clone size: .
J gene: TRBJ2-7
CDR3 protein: CASSATGNPSYEQYF
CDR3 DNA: TGTGCCAGCAGCGCGACAGGGAACCCCTCCTACGAGCAGTACTTC

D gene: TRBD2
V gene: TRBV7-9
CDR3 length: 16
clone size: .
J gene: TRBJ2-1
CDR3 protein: CASSDRLATRYNEQFF
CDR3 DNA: TGTGCCAGCAGCGACCGACTAGCGACCAGATACAATGAGCAGTTCTTC

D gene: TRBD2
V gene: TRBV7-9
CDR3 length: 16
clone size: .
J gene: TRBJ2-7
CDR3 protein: CASSQGLAGGIYEQYF
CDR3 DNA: TGTGCCAGCAGCCAAGGACTAGCGGGGGGGATCTACGAGCAGTACTTC

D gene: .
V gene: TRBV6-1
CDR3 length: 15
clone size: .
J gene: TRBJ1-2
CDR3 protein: CASSEEQGWNYGYTF
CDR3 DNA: TGTGCCAGCAGTGAAGAACAGGGATGGAACTATGGCTACACCTTC

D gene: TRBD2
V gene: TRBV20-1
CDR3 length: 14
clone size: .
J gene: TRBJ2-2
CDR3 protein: CSARKREMFGELFF
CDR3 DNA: TGCAGTGCTAGAAAGCGGGAGATGTTCGGGGAGCTGTTTTTT

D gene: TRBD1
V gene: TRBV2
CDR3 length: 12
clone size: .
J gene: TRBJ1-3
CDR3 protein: CASGQGGNTIYF
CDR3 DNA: TGTGCCAGTGGACAGGGTGGAAACACCATATATTTT

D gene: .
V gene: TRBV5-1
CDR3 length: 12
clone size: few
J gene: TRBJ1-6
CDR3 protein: CASSIDNSPLHF
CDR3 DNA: TGCGCCAGCAGCATCGATAATTCACCCCTCCACTTT

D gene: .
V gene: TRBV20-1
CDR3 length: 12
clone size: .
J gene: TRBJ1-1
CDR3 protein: CSAKPGNTEAFF
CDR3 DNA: TGCAGTGCTAAACCCGGGAACACTGAAGCTTTCTTT

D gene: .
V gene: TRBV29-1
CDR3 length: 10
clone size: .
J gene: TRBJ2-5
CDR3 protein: CSVSQEAQYF
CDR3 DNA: TGCAGCGTTTCTCAAGAGGCCCAGTACTTC

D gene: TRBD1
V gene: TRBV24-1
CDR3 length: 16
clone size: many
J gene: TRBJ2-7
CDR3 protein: CATSDDRGTGYNEQYF
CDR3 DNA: TGTGCCACCAGTGACGATCGGGGGACAGGGTACAACGAGCAGTACTTC

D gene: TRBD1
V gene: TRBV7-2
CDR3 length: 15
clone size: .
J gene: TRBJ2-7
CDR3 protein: CASRLSGQGQYEQYF
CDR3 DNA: TGTGCCAGCAGACTCTCAGGACAGGGGCAGTACGAGCAGTACTTC

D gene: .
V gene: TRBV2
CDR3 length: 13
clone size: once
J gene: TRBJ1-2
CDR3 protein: CASSEEGGCGYTF
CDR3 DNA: TGTGCCAGCAGTGAAGAAGGGGGTTGTGGCTACACCTTC

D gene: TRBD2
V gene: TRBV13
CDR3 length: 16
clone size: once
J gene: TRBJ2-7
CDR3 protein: CASSPPQAGVDYEQYF
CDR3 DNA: TGTGCCAGCAGCCCCCCCCAGGCGGGAGTAGACTACGAGCAGTACTTC

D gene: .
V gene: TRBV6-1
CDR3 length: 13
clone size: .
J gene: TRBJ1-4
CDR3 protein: CASSEHLPEKLFF
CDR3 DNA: TGTGCCAGCAGTGAACATCTACCAGAAAAACTGTTTTTT

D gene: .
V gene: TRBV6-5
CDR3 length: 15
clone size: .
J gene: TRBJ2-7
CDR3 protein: CASKNKGEANYEQYF
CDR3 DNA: TGTGCCAGCAAGAATAAGGGGGAGGCAAACTACGAGCAGTACTTC

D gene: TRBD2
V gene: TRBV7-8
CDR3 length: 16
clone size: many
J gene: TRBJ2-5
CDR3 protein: CASSLWAGGPGETQYF
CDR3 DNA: TGTGCCAGCAGCTTATGGGCGGGGGGGCCCGGAGAGACCCAGTACTTC

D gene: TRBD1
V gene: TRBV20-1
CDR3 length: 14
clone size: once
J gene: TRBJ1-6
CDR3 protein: CSARRGQSTSPLHF
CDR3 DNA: TGCAGTGCTAGGAGGGGACAGAGTACTTCACCCCTCCACTTT

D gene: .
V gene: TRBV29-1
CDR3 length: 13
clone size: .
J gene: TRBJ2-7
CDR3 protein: CSADFGALGEQYF
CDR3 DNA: TGCAGCGCCGACTTCGGGGCGTTGGGCGAGCAGTACTTC

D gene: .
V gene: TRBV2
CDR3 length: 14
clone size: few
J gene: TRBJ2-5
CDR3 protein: CASSPVGARETQYF
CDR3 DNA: TGTGCCAGCAGCCCAGTAGGGGCGCGTGAGACCCAGTACTTC

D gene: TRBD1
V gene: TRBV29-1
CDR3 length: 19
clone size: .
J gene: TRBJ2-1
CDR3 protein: CSVDLSLWSRDRGQNEQFF
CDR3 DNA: TGCAGCGTTGACCTTAGTTTGTGGTCCCGGGACAGGGGGCAAAATGAGCAGTTCTTC

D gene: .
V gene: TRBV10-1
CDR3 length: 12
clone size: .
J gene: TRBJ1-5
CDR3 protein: CASSELRAPQHF
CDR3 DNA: TGCGCCAGCAGTGAACTTCGCGCGCCCCAGCATTTT

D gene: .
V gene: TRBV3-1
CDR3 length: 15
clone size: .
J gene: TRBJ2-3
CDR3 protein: CASTVGRTSTDTQYF
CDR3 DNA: TGTGCCAGCACCGTGGGCAGGACTAGCACAGATACGCAGTATTTT

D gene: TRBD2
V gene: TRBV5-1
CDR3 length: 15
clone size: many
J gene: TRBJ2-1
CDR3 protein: CASSLETSGGNEQFF
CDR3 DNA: TGCGCCAGCAGCTTGGAGACTAGCGGGGGCAATGAGCAGTTCTTC

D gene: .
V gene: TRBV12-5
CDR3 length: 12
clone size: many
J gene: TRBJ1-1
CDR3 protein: CASGLVDDEAFF
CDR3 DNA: TGTGCTAGTGGTTTGGTAGATGATGAAGCTTTCTTT

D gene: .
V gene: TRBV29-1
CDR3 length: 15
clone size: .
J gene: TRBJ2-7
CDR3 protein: CSVGGAEGSSYEQYF
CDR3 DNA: TGCAGCGTTGGCGGCGCGGAGGGATCATCCTACGAGCAGTACTTC

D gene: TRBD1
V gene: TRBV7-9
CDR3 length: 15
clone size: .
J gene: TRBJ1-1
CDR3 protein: CASSFPGQLNTEAFF
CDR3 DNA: TGTGCCAGCAGCTTCCCGGGACAGCTTAACACTGAAGCTTTCTTT

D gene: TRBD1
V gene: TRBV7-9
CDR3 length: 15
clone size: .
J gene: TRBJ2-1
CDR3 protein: CASSLAGTVNNEQFF
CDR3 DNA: TGTGCCAGCAGCCTAGCCGGGACAGTTAACAATGAGCAGTTCTTC